This TCR beta chain was recovered during a study of CD4 T cell repertoires in COVID-19 (dated by TCRdb to about 2021). As for the study more broadly: For cross-reactivity analysis, CFSE-low cells were expanded with IL-2 for about 10 days and were then relabeled and restimulated with spike proteins from other coronaviruses. Subset-level TCR Vbeta repertoire analysis of SARS-CoV-2-reactive T cells was performed in three recovered individuals. In COVID-19-recovered individuals, the study described naturally processed CD4+ T cell responses to SARS-CoV-2 spike and nucleoprotein and used TCR Vbeta sequencing to evaluate clonal composition.

Libraries were prepared through the immunoSEQ multiplex PCR assay. In the authors' own workflow: Repertoire overlap between subsets was quantified using the Chao-Jaccard similarity index and counts of shared clonotypes. Imported from immuneACCESS, the table was reduced by TCRdb to in-frame sequences with V and J called. These copies leave out some clones; in studies compared against another copy, an unresolved V gene accounts for under half, and the cause of the remainder is not known. V and J calls and clone size come straight from that table; D and trimming were deduced from the DNA. Here the sample has approximately 79,000 clones; roughly 80% occur a single time. Of the sample, 0.5% to 0.6% is held by the ten largest clones. The CDR3 measures 18 amino acids from cysteine to phenylalanine. The sequence is cut down to CDR3 DNA, 54 bases in frame from base 1. CDR1 SGHTA and CDR2 FQGTGA were looked up in the germline V gene. The V end loses 6 bases and the J end loses 4 bases, and a stretch of 26 bases separates them.

Remarks on this clone: Its target antigen remains unknown. No clone much larger than this one lies a single base away; base qualities are absent.

The full study reports these points: Between about 6 and 26% of SARS-CoV-2 clonotypes were also detected in secondary cultures stimulated with SARS-CoV and/or HKU1 spike, a finding consistent with cross-reactivity. Two or all three memory subsets shared several of the most expanded SARS-CoV-2-reactive clonotypes, which suggests intraclonal diversification.

Interpreted using the paper, the time point label stands for: sample from a COVID-19-recovered individual after infection. Donors were patients who had recovered from mild-to-severe COVID-19. Uncultured memory T cell samples were sequenced directly after ex vivo isolation. CD4+ total memory, central memory, effector memory and circulating T follicular helper cells were isolated from peripheral blood mononuclear cells. The material sequenced was CD4+ T cells from peripheral blood, taken after recovery from COVID-19. The sequence derives from a human donor who had COVID-19. The V and J genes are TRBV7-3 and TRBJ2-3; the D gene is perhaps TRBD2, on 7 matching bases. The CDR3 region: CASSFNPGAGASSDTQYF. The nucleotides read TGTGCCAGCAGTTTTAACCCGGGGGCGGGGGCTTCATCAGATACGCAGTATTTT.